The T cell receptor beta chain described here comes from a study of T cell responses to AZD1222 COVID-19 vaccine. TCRdb's copy holds only in-frame clones and misses some; the assay was immunoSEQ multiplex PCR. Of some 150,000 clones detected, approximately 91% appear once; the ten largest clones hold about 4.5%. The CDR3 runs to 15 residues. With 4 bases removed from V and 2 bases from J, the gap between germline ends came to 14 bases. CDR1 MDHEN and CDR2 SYDVKM come from the germline V gene. V and J are TRBV28 and TRBJ2-5; D unclear. The sample here was peripheral blood, taken on day 0 of AZD1222 vaccination. This sequence was found in an adult in good health. This CDR3 reads CASSWGSSLQETQYF. The CDR3 bases are TGTGCCAGCAGTTGGGGTAGCAGCCTACAAGAGACCCAGTACTTC.